This T cell receptor (beta chain) was observed in a study of blood T cell repertoires in COVID-19 (dated by TCRdb to 2018 to 2020). A note on the overall study: Collaborator samples came from the United States, Italy and Spain and covered acute and convalescent phases of COVID-19. Subjects who had been exposed to COVID-19, were actively infected with it, or had recovered from it provided the deeply sampled blood TCRbeta repertoires that made up the dataset. The prospective study material was composed of cDNA or gDNA derived from T cells, B-cell-depleted T cells, or PBMCs. The repertoires were released in a freely available public database intended as a resource for research on the immune response to SARS-CoV-2. A de-identified subject ID, COVID-19 status, age in years and sex were almost always included in the sample metadata. Where available, HLA class I and class II types were obtained from metadata supplied by the sample provider rather than from assay-based typing. The samples were drawn from the first 160 participants of the ongoing ImmuneRACE study and from 1,254 subjects provided by 6 global collaborators.

Participants in the prospective study were aged roughly 18 to 90 years, lived in under 30 United States geographic areas, and enrolled through a virtual design. In the prospective study, cohorts were assigned on the basis of participant-reported clinical history obtained from a screening survey and a study questionnaire. ImmuneRACE Cohort 3 recovered participants were defined by two consecutive negative NP/OP PCR tests, healthcare professional clearance, or symptom resolution. Mobile phlebotomists in the prospective study collected whole blood, serum and a nasopharyngeal or oropharyngeal swab from every participant. Over an approximately two-month period, participants in the prospective study had the option of providing additional blood draws and questionnaires. Before DNA extraction, prospective study blood samples were shipped either frozen or at room temperature. CDR1 and CDR2, looked up from the germline V gene (reference sequence), are SEHNR and FQNEAQ. Reading from cysteine to phenylalanine, the CDR3 counts 14 amino acids. The DNA shown is the 42-base CDR3, in frame from base 1. The V end loses 5 bases and the J end loses 7 bases, and a stretch of 17 bases separates them.

Findings and caveats that apply to the study as a whole: The amount of clinical and demographic metadata varied by source and participant and was provided uncurated.

The immunoSEQ Assay, a bias-controlled multiplex PCR, was used to amplify TCRbeta CDR3 regions from genomic DNA. The authors' pipeline ran thus. The number of nucleated cells in each sample was estimated by amplification of reference gene primers within the assay. To quantify the absolute abundance of each unique TCRbeta CDR3 rearrangement, sequence reads were collapsed and filtered. For each sample, productive Simpson clonality was calculated as the square root of Simpson's diversity index across productive rearrangements. This is the immuneACCESS table as TCRdb keeps it, with only in-frame sequences that have V and J called. A part of the clones is gone; compared with another copy, unresolved V genes explain less than half, and the rest is unexplained. Clone size and V and J calls were adopted from that table, with D and trimming inferred from the DNA. For this sample there are 300,000 to 450,000 clones; more than 80% appear just once. The top ten clones comprise more than 0.8% of the sample.

This clone came up once. Its antigen target is currently unknown. No clone much larger than this one lies a single base away; base qualities are absent. This receptor was taken from a man younger than 35 who had recovered from COVID-19. Source material: PBMCs or T cells enriched from blood (not recorded which). The chain is assembled from TRBV7-9 and TRBJ1-2, and the D gene may be TRBD1, 6 bases matching. The CDR3 in this case is CASSTSRTESGYTF. The nucleotide sequence is given as TGTGCCAGCAGCACTTCGAGGACAGAGTCTGGCTACACCTTC. Extended through the reference TRBV7-9 and TRBJ1-2 proteins, this CDR3 yields the full variable domain: DTGVSQNPRHKITKRGQNVTFRCDPISEHNRLYWYRQTLGQGPEFLTYFQNEAQLEKSRLLSDRFSAERPKGSFSTLEIQRTEQGDSAMYLCASSTSRTESGYTFGSGTRLTVV.